The rows below give T cell receptor beta chains drawn from one sample of a study of cytomegalovirus exposure and HLA in healthy donors. The protocol was immunoSEQ multiplex PCR, while the TCRdb copy is restricted to in-frame clones and leaves out a portion. The profile shows about 120,000 clones, approximately 78% of them singletons. The source material was PBMCs. These receptors were taken from a middle-aged man in good health and CMV-seronegative. Both conserved end residues are part of each CDR3. D genes are given only for firm matches. Size tells how often a clone was seen (once, few, many) or the class of an expanded clone, and some rows leave it out.

v_gene	j_gene	d_gene	abundance	CDR3aa	CDR3nt
TRBV9	TRBJ1-3	TRBD1	few	CASSVFGDRGGNTIYF	TGTGCCAGCAGCGTATTCGGCGACAGGGGAGGAAACACCATATATTTT
TRBV14	TRBJ2-7	NA	NA	CASSQERIGGYEQYF	TGTGCCAGCAGCCAAGAACGGATTGGCGGGTACGAGCAGTACTTC
TRBV19	TRBJ1-5	TRBD1	NA	CASSILGGQGPGNQPQHF	TGTGCCAGTAGTATTCTGGGCGGACAGGGCCCGGGAAATCAGCCCCAGCATTTT
TRBV5-8	TRBJ2-5	NA	NA	CASSRGLQETQYF	TGTGCCAGCAGCCGGGGACTTCAAGAGACCCAGTACTTC
TRBV4-2	TRBJ1-3	NA	NA	CASSQEGGQAPTLRNTIYF	TGTGCCAGCAGCCAAGAAGGGGGTCAGGCCCCCACATTGCGAAACACCATATATTTT
TRBV30	TRBJ2-2	TRBD1	NA	CAWSTGQGANTGELFF	TGTGCCTGGAGTACCGGACAGGGGGCGAACACCGGGGAGCTGTTTTTT
TRBV6-1	TRBJ2-7	NA	NA	CASSEVKTGAYEQYF	TGTGCCAGCAGTGAAGTGAAGACGGGTGCCTACGAGCAGTACTTC
TRBV6-5	TRBJ2-7	NA	NA	CASSYSKARNSYEQYF	TGTGCCAGCAGTTACTCGAAGGCCAGGAACTCCTACGAGCAGTACTTC
TRBV7-8	TRBJ2-7	TRBD1	NA	CASSSDTGGPYEQYF	TGTGCCAGCAGCTCCGATACAGGGGGCCCCTACGAGCAGTACTTC
TRBV18	TRBJ2-2	TRBD1	once	CASSPQGQGNTGELFF	TGTGCCAGCTCACCCCAGGGACAGGGTAACACCGGGGAGCTGTTTTTT
TRBV5-4	TRBJ1-2	TRBD1	NA	CASSTRRQGSSYGYTF	TGTGCCAGCAGCACCCGCCGACAGGGTAGTTCCTATGGCTACACCTTC
TRBV11-2	TRBJ1-5	TRBD1	NA	CASSRDREQPQHF	TGTGCCAGCAGCAGGGACAGGGAGCAGCCCCAGCATTTT
TRBV27	TRBJ2-5	NA	NA	CASSPGFVGGRETQYF	TGTGCCAGCAGTCCGGGGTTCGTAGGCGGGCGAGAGACCCAGTACTTC
TRBV6-1	TRBJ2-3	NA	NA	CASTEAVDTQYF	TGTGCCAGCACCGAGGCGGTAGATACGCAGTATTTT
TRBV4-3	TRBJ1-1	NA	NA	CASSRNRVTTEAFF	TGCGCCAGCAGCCGCAACAGGGTAACCACTGAAGCTTTCTTT
TRBV5-1	TRBJ1-1	TRBD1	NA	CASSMTGTFNTEAFF	TGCGCCAGCAGCATGACAGGGACCTTCAACACTGAAGCTTTCTTT
TRBV11-2	TRBJ1-1	TRBD1	NA	CASSFGQGKTEAFF	TGTGCCAGCAGCTTCGGACAGGGGAAGACTGAAGCTTTCTTT
TRBV10-3	TRBJ1-1	TRBD1	NA	CALSRDRGRVTEAFF	TGTGCCCTCTCCCGGGACAGGGGACGAGTCACTGAAGCTTTCTTT
TRBV6-1	TRBJ2-4	NA	NA	CASSEQGPLAKNIQYF	TGTGCCAGCAGTGAACAGGGCCCACTAGCCAAAAACATTCAGTACTTC
TRBV7-2	TRBJ1-2	NA	NA	CASSYQGYGYTF	TGTGCCAGCAGCTACCAGGGTTATGGCTACACCTTC
TRBV2	TRBJ1-1	TRBD1	NA	CASSEGQVHEAFF	TGTGCCAGCAGTGAGGGACAGGTTCATGAAGCTTTCTTT
TRBV29-1	TRBJ1-1	TRBD1	NA	CSVTGTGVVNTEAFF	TGCAGCGTTACCGGGACAGGGGTTGTGAACACTGAAGCTTTCTTT
TRBV9	TRBJ2-1	NA	NA	CASSDRVRQFF	TGTGCCAGCAGCGACCGGGTCCGGCAGTTCTTC
TRBV6-5	TRBJ1-5	NA	NA	CASSYSGQDQPQHF	TGTGCCAGCAGTTACTCGGGGCAGGATCAGCCCCAGCATTTT
TRBV28	TRBJ1-2	NA	NA	CASTSPSLGYTF	TGTGCCAGCACCTCCCCAAGCTTAGGCTACACCTTC
TRBV6-5	TRBJ1-5	TRBD1	NA	CASRGQGGLLTQHF	TGTGCCAGCCGTGGACAGGGGGGTCTCTTGACCCAGCATTTT
TRBV9	TRBJ2-7	TRBD1	NA	CASSPIRDSYYEQYF	TGTGCCAGCAGCCCGATAAGGGACAGCTACTACGAGCAGTACTTC
TRBV7-2	TRBJ2-7	TRBD2	NA	CASSLLLTSGRAHEQYF	TGTGCCAGCAGCTTACTTCTAACTAGCGGGAGGGCTCACGAGCAGTACTTC
TRBV27	TRBJ1-2	NA	NA	CASSGSYDRHYGYTF	TGTGCCAGCAGTGGCTCGTACGACAGACATTATGGCTACACCTTC
TRBV6-1	TRBJ2-7	NA	few	CASSLTAFYEQYF	TGTGCCAGCAGCCTGACAGCCTTCTACGAGCAGTACTTC
TRBV9	TRBJ1-3	NA	NA	CASRGPGNRGNTIYF	TGTGCCAGCAGAGGCCCGGGGAATAGAGGAAACACCATATATTTT
TRBV4-3	TRBJ2-7	NA	NA	CASSQELGGREQYF	TGCGCCAGCAGCCAAGAACTAGGGGGACGCGAGCAGTACTTC
TRBV28	TRBJ2-3	TRBD1	NA	CASTGQGRSGAQYF	TGTGCCAGCACCGGACAGGGGCGAAGTGGAGCGCAGTATTTT
TRBV19	TRBJ1-1	NA	NA	CASSPGGTEAFF	TGTGCCAGTAGCCCCGGGGGCACTGAAGCTTTCTTT
TRBV6-5	TRBJ2-5	TRBD2	few	CASRVSSGRFETQYF	TGTGCCAGCAGGGTTTCTAGCGGGAGATTCGAGACCCAGTACTTC
TRBV7-6	TRBJ2-7	NA	NA	CASSPAAGAYEQYF	TGTGCCAGCAGCCCCGCCGCGGGTGCTTACGAGCAGTACTTC
TRBV2	TRBJ2-5	NA	NA	CASSYTLAETQYF	TGTGCCAGCAGTTATACACTAGCAGAGACCCAGTACTTC
TRBV5-1	TRBJ2-7	NA	NA	CASSKDSPSYEQYF	TGCGCCAGCAGCAAGGACAGCCCTTCCTACGAGCAGTACTTC
TRBV10-3	TRBJ1-5	NA	NA	CASRATEKNQPQHF	TGTGCCTCCAGGGCTACGGAAAAAAATCAGCCCCAGCATTTT
TRBV5-1	TRBJ1-2	TRBD1	NA	CASSFAGQGSYGYTF	TGCGCCAGCAGCTTCGCCGGACAGGGAAGCTATGGCTACACCTTC
TRBV6-5	TRBJ1-6	NA	NA	CASSYSLAGKSPLHF	TGTGCCAGCAGTTACTCCTTGGCAGGGAAGTCACCCCTCCACTTT
TRBV20-1	TRBJ1-1	NA	NA	CSARGGTEAFF	TGCAGTGCTAGGGGGGGTACTGAAGCTTTCTTT
TRBV7-9	TRBJ2-3	NA	NA	CASVPGADTQYF	TGTGCCAGCGTTCCGGGGGCAGATACGCAGTATTTT
TRBV9	TRBJ2-5	TRBD2	NA	CASSSGLVQETQYF	TGTGCCAGCAGTTCCGGACTAGTGCAAGAGACCCAGTACTTC
TRBV28	TRBJ2-7	NA	NA	CASMRSSYEQYF	TGTGCCAGCATGCGAAGCTCCTACGAGCAGTACTTC
TRBV6-1	TRBJ2-5	NA	few	CASSTRETQYF	TGTGCCAGCAGTACGAGAGAGACCCAGTACTTC
TRBV11-2	TRBJ2-1	TRBD2	NA	CASSFTSGSYNEQFF	TGTGCCAGCAGCTTCACTAGCGGCTCCTACAATGAGCAGTTCTTC
TRBV2	TRBJ1-4	TRBD1	NA	CASREVTGGEKLFF	TGTGCCAGCAGAGAGGTTACAGGGGGTGAAAAACTGTTTTTT
TRBV27	TRBJ1-5	TRBD1	once	CASSLGQWNQPQHF	TGTGCCAGCAGTTTGGGACAGTGGAATCAGCCCCAGCATTTT
TRBV29-1	TRBJ2-2	NA	once	CSVDRSGGHTGELFF	TGCAGCGTTGATCGTTCAGGGGGGCACACCGGGGAGCTGTTTTTT
TRBV5-4	TRBJ2-1	TRBD2	NA	CASNLGTTHNEQFF	TGTGCCAGCAATCTCGGGACTACACACAATGAGCAGTTCTTC
TRBV7-8	TRBJ2-3	TRBD2	NA	CASSLDLLAGGTTDTQYF	TGTGCCAGCAGCTTAGACCTCCTAGCGGGGGGAACCACAGATACGCAGTATTTT
TRBV20-1	TRBJ2-1	NA	once	CSADTYNEQFF	TGCAGTGCTGACACCTACAATGAGCAGTTCTTC
TRBV5-1	TRBJ1-1	TRBD1	NA	CASSLAPDRVNTEAFF	TGCGCCAGCAGCTTGGCACCAGACAGGGTGAACACTGAAGCTTTCTTT
TRBV5-1	TRBJ2-7	TRBD1	NA	CASGQGAYEQYF	TGCGCCAGCGGACAGGGAGCCTACGAGCAGTACTTC
TRBV7-2	TRBJ2-1	NA	once	CASSRDYYNEQFF	TGTGCCAGCAGCCGCGACTACTACAATGAGCAGTTCTTC